The source of this T cell receptor beta chain is a study of cytomegalovirus exposure and HLA in healthy donors. Trimming removed 2 bases at V and 0 bases at J, with 21 bases between. Germline V gene lookup returns CDR1 SGHRS and CDR2 YFSETQ. This CDR3 spans 20 amino acids. With 60 Vbeta and 13 Jbeta primers, the PCR was carried out. The data were produced by immunoSEQ multiplex PCR, yet TCRdb's version contains in-frame clones alone and is incomplete. Found here are 150,000 to 200,000 clones, 65% to 75% of them singletons; the top ten hold more than 1.3%. Only one count was recorded for this clone. The antigen is not known. Regarding the study as a whole: In a later analysis, across HLA loci, associated TCR counts were highest for DRB1, lowest for HLA-C. A later analysis linked around 17,000 TCR beta sequences to HLA alleles at 0.05 false discovery rate. The authors considered a cluster of highly shared sequence variants likely to be a sequencing artifact.

The chain is built from TRBV5-1 and TRBJ1-6; TRBD1 might be the D (6 bases). Material: PBMCs. The sequence came from a girl aged 5-17 years in good health and CMV-seronegative. The CDR3: CASSLVRGETPSSYNSPLHF. As DNA, the CDR3 is TGCGCCAGCAGCTTAGTCAGGGGTGAGACCCCCAGCTCCTATAATTCACCCCTCCACTTT.